Listed here is a single T cell receptor (beta chain). Its specificity is unknown. Genes and germline come from the mouse. Read sequence stops 4 residues before the CDR3 end, and the germline J gene provides the missing end. Other DNA sequences in this sample translate to the same CDR3. cDNA serving as the sequencing template came from extracted, reverse transcribed RNA. Generated by immunoSEQ multiplex PCR, the TCRdb table keeps only in-frame clones and is missing some. The table lists under 350,000 clones, with no singletons. These data are taken from a study of CD8+ T cells in alopecia areata. At the level of the study: Spontaneous alopecia affected the approximately 6-13-month-old C3H/HeJ graft donors, whose skin was transplanted to roughly 6-11-week-old female C3H/HeJ mice. Findings and caveats of the study: Mice showed clearer TCR sharing than patients did, a gap that was possibly HLA-related. Across lesional scalp, and particularly alopecia totalis/universalis, clonality surpassed that of normal scalp. Scalp specimens additionally yield sequences from normal skin's resident alphabeta T cells.

Markers used for sorting pooled cutaneous lymph node cells were CD4, CD8alpha, NKG2D, NKG2ACE and others. The V end was cut by 0 bases, the J end by 3 bases, with 8 bases between. The length of the CDR3 is 14 residues. CDR1 is NSHNY, CDR2 SYGAGN, per germline. Input material: CD4+ T cells sorted from a lymph node. The sequence was collected from a C3H/HeJ mouse with alopecia areata. The MHC haplotype of the strain is H2-k. V and J are TRBV13-1 and TRBJ2-3; D may be TRBD2 (6 bases). The sequenced CDR3 bases are TGTGCCAGCAGTGATGGGGGGGTGGCAGAA. This encodes CASSDGGVAE. The complete CDR3 reads CASSDGGVAETLYF.